In this sample, the clone carrying this T cell receptor beta chain turned up a few times. This specimen belongs to a study of preoperative IRX-2 immunotherapy in early breast cancer. Sequencing used immunoSEQ multiplex PCR; TCRdb keeps in-frame clones, though not all of them. The top ten clones hold roughly 6.5% of a sample with 30,000 to 35,000 clones, more than 90% of them seen once. V was trimmed by 7 bases and J by 5 bases, leaving 14 bases between them. The CDR3 length is 14 residues. Germline CDR1 MNHEY, CDR2 SVGAGI. Sample treatment: preoperative locoregional IRX-2 cytokine immunotherapy. The origin of this receptor is a human donor with breast cancer. The chain combines TRBV6-5 with TRBJ1-4, with D perhaps TRBD1 (5 bases). The specimen was collected from a patient treated with IRX-2 immunotherapy. The CDR3 DNA sequence: TGTGCCAGCAAGGACGCAGGGTGGAATGAAAAACTGTTTTTT. It encodes CASKDAGWNEKLFF.